A single TCR beta chain is shown here with its context. Its antigen is unidentified. Looked up from germline, CDR1 is MDHEN and CDR2 is SYDVKM. Trimming removed 1 base from V and 4 bases from J, with 11 bases in between. This CDR3 comprises 15 residues. The sample is drawn from a study of shared clonotypes between healthy human individuals. Study-level background: Donors were a couple of women and a few men aged 18 to 49.

Here immunoSEQ multiplex PCR was the method, and the copy in TCRdb shows in-frame clones only, minus some. The sample contains fewer than 850,000 clones, about two thirds of which appear only once. Findings of the study overall: Donors were few, which limited the genetic and exposure-history diversity represented.

Sequenced sample: memory CD4+ T cells sorted from blood. Indicated subset: CD45RA-negative fraction. The chain carries TRBV28 and TRBJ1-5; D is unclear. This clonotype was sampled from a young woman in good health. The CDR3 bases are TGTGCCAGCAGTTTATTGGGTACCGAGAATCAGCCCCAGCATTTT. It translates to CASSLLGTENQPQHF.